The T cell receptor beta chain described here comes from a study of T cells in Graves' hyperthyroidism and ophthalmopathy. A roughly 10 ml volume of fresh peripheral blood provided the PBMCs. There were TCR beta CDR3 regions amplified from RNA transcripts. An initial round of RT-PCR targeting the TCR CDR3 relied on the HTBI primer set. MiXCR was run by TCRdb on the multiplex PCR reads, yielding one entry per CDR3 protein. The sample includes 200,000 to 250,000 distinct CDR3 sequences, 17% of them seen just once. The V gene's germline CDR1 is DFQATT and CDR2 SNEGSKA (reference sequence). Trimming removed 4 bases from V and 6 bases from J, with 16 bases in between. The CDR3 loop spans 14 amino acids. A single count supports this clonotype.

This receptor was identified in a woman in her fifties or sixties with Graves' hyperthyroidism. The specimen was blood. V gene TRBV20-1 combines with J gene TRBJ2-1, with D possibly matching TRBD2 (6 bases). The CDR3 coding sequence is TGCAGTGCTAATCGGGAGCCTCGACGCAATGAGCAGTTCTTC. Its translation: CSANREPRRNEQFF.